This T cell receptor beta chain emerged from a study of response to subunit inactivated influenza vaccine. This clonotype was observed a handful of times. Its matching antigen is unknown. Study findings and constraints: Authors suggested each seasonal flu vaccination may recruit only limited numbers of new T cells.

One entry per CDR3 protein results from TCRdb running MiXCR on the RT-PCR reads. Among more than 500,000 distinct CDR3 sequences listed, about 11% were seen once. The V gene's germline CDR1 is MNHEY and CDR2 SMNVEV (reference sequence). This CDR3 is built from 16 residues. V shed 5 bases, J shed 7 bases, and the junction held 15 bases outside the gene matches. The sample also formed part of further work on T cells expressing NK-cell markers. In that study: TCR beta cDNA was generated via 5'RACE template switching incorporating UMIs. Seven HCMV-seropositive donors and one seronegative donor made up the eight sequenced donors. Restriction of sorting to alpha-beta TCR T cells was accomplished in several experiments using an anti-gamma-delta TCR antibody. Dominant NKG2C+ clonotypes were found to form about 1.0-7.5% of CD8+ T cells in six donors.

This TCR came from a man between 45 and 60 years old who received an inactivated influenza vaccine. This chain connects TRBV27 to TRBJ1-2, with TRBD1 matching over 8 bases. Material: PBMCs from blood, obtained on the day of vaccination. The CDR3: CASSARTGILTFGYTF. CDR3 DNA sequence: TGTGCCAGCAGTGCTCGGACAGGGATCCTCACTTTTGGCTACACCTTC.